This TCR beta chain was retrieved from a study of blood T cell repertoires in COVID-19. The wider study: COVID-19 samples, acute and convalescent, were from the United States, Italy and Spain. Sample material is recorded as cDNA or gDNA derived from T cells, B-cell-depleted T cells, or PBMCs.

Original handling: Reference gene primer amplification yielded estimated nucleated cell counts. Sequenced by immunoSEQ multiplex PCR; TCRdb stores in-frame clones only, minus some. That table furnishes V, J and clone size, whereas the DNA furnished D and trimming. Of hundreds of thousands of clones listed, more than 80% were seen once; the top ten hold more than 0.25%. This CDR3 is built from 16 residues. V was clipped by 3 bases and J by 2 bases, with 15 bases between them. Per germline, CDR1 SEHNR and CDR2 FQNEAQ (reference sequence). The clonotype comes from a woman aged 18-29 years with acute or convalescent COVID-19. Sequenced sample: peripheral blood. This sequence joins TRBV7-9 and TRBJ2-3; TRBD2 is a possible D gene (6 bases). The CDR3, as DNA: TGTGCCAGCAGCTTTACGGGAGCGACCGACACAGATACGCAGTATTTT. Translated, it gives CASSFTGATDTDTQYF.